This TCR beta chain stems from a study of control samples from healthy donors and cancer patients. Using immunoSEQ multiplex PCR, the repertoire was profiled, and TCRdb retains in-frame clones only, with some absent. The sample lists about 120,000 clones, 85% to 90% occurring once. Germline V gene sequence: CDR1 SEHNR, CDR2 FQNEAQ (reference sequence). V shed 5 bases and J shed 4 bases, with 8 bases lying between them. The CDR3 sequence is 12 residues long. The sample was blood. The source of this sequence is a young man in good health. The genes are TRBV7-9 and TRBJ1-1; unclear D gene. The CDR3 protein is CASSVSPTEAFF. CDR3 bases: TGTGCCAGCAGCGTTAGCCCCACTGAAGCTTTCTTT.